The rows below give T cell receptor beta chains drawn from one sample of a study of OX40 agonist ivuxolimab in advanced cancers. Libraries were prepared by immunoSEQ multiplex PCR; TCRdb keeps only in-frame clonotypes and omits some of them. This table has about 55,000 clones, approximately 88% appearing once. The sequenced sample was CD4+ or CD8+ T cells sorted from blood, obtained in a trial of the OX40 agonist ivuxolimab. Every receptor here comes from an adult with an advanced solid tumor such as melanoma, head and neck, liver or kidney cancer. CDR3s include the opening cysteine and the closing phenylalanine or tryptophan. D genes are given only for firm matches. Part of the rows lack a size; the others show once, few, many or a class for expanded clones.

>-|TRBV6-4|TRBJ2-3|TRBD2
TGTGCCAGCAGTGCCGGGAGGACCCCTAGCACAGATACGCAGTATTTT
CASSAGRTPSTDTQYF
>-|TRBV6-1|TRBJ1-1|-
TGTGCCAGCAGTCACGACGGGAACACTGAAGCTTTCTTT
CASSHDGNTEAFF
>-|TRBV7-2|TRBJ1-3|-
TGTGCCAGCAGCAACTACGGAAACACCATATATTTT
CASSNYGNTIYF
>-|TRBV7-2|TRBJ2-3|-
TGTGCCAGCAGCCTCAGGGCTAGCGGCACAGATACGCAGTATTTT
CASSLRASGTDTQYF
>-|TRBV11-2|TRBJ2-5|-
TGTGCCAGCAGCTTAGGATTCCAAGAGACCCAGTACTTC
CASSLGFQETQYF
>once|TRBV11-3|TRBJ2-7|-
TGTGCCAGCAGCAGATATCGGGAAACCTACGAGCAGTACTTC
CASSRYRETYEQYF
>-|TRBV12-1|TRBJ1-1|-
TGTGCCAGCAGCTTTGATAGGGCACTGGGCCGGATGAACACTGAAGCTTTCTTT
CASSFDRALGRMNTEAFF
>-|TRBV4-3|TRBJ2-2|TRBD2
TGCGCCAGCAGCCAAGAAGCCAGCGGGGCGAACACCGGGGAGCTGTTTTTT
CASSQEASGANTGELFF
>-|TRBV6-6|TRBJ1-1|-
TGTGCCAGCAGGGACAGAGCTAACACTGAAGCTTTCTTT
CASRDRANTEAFF
>-|TRBV28|TRBJ1-3|TRBD1
TGTGCCAGCAGTCCCCGACAGGGCGGAAACACCATATATTTT
CASSPRQGGNTIYF